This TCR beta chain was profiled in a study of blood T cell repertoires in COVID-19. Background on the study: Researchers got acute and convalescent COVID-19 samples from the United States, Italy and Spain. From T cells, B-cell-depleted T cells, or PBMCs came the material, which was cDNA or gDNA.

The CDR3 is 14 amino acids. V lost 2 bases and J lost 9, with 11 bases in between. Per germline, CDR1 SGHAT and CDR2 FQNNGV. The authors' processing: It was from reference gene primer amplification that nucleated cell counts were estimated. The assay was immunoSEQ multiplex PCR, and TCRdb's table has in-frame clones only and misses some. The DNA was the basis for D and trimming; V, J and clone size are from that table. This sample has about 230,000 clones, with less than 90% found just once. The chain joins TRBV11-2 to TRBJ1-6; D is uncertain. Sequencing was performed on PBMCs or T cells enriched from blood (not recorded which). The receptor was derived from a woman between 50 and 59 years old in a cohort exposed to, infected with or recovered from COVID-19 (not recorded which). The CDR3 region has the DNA TGTGCCAGCAGCTTATTCCTATCCCTTTCACCCCTCCACTTT. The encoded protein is CASSLFLSLSPLHF.